This TCR beta chain comes out of a study of cytomegalovirus exposure and HLA in healthy donors. Overall study results and limits: Later analysis suggested most CMV-associated TCR beta chains were HLA-restricted. Using the classifier, cytomegalovirus status was reportedly diagnosed with high specificity and sensitivity. The study labeled 164 TCR beta chains cytomegalovirus-associated. It was reported in a later analysis that an Asian-associated ancestry cluster showed fewer N-insertions than the 666-donor mean.

CDR3 size: 17 residues. Concerning this clone: What it binds is unknown.

This PCR relied on a set of 60 Vbeta primers and 13 Jbeta primers. The assay was immunoSEQ multiplex PCR, and TCRdb's table has in-frame clones only and misses some. The sample has roughly 120,000 clones, and its top ten clones hold approximately 3.8%. This chain links TRBV1 with TRBJ2-5; whether TRBD1, the table's D call, matches the DNA was not checked. TRBV1 is a documented pseudogene. Sequenced: PBMCs. The TCR was taken from a man aged 18 to 35 in good health and CMV-seronegative. The CDR3 nucleotides are TGCACCAGCAGCCCCACGAGGCTACAGGGCCTTAAAGAGACCCAGTACTTC. Amino acid sequence: CTSSPTRLQGLKETQYF.